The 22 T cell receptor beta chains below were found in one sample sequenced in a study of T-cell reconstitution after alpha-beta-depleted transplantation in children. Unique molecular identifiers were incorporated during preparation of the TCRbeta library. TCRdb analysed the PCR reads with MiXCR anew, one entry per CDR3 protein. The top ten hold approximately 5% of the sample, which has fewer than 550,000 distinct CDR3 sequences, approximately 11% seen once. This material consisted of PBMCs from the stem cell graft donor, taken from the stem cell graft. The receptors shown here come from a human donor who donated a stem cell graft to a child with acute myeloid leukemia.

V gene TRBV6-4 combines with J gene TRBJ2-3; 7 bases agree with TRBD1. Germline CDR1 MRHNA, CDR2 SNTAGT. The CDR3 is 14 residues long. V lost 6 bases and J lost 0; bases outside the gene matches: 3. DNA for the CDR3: TGTGCCAGCAGCAAGGGGGCAAGCACAGATACGCAGTATTTT. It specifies CASSKGASTDTQYF.

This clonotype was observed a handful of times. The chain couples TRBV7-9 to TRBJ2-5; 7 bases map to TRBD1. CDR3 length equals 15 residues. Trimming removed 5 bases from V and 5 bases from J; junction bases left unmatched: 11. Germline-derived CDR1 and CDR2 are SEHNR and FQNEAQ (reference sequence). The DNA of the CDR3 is TGTGCCAGCAGCCCTAAGGGGGCCCGAGGGGAGACCCAGTACTTC. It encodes CASSPKGARGETQYF.

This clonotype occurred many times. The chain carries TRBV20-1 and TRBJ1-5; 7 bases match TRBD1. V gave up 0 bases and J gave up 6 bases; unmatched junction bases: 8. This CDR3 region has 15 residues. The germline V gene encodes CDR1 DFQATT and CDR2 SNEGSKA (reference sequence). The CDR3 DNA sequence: TGCAGTGCTAGAGATCGTGGGACAGTTGGTCAGCCCCAGCATTTT. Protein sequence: CSARDRGTVGQPQHF.

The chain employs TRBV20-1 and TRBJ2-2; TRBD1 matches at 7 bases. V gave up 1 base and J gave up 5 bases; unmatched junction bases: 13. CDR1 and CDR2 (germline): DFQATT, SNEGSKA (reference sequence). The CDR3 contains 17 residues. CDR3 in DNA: TGCAGTGCTAGAGGAGACAGGGTCGACCAAAGTACCGGGGAGCTGTTTTTT. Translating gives CSARGDRVDQSTGELFF.

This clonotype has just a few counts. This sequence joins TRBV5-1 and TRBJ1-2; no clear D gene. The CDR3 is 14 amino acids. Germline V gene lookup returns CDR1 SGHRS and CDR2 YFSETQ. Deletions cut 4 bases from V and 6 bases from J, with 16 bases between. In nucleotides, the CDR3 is TGCGCCAGCAGCCTGACGACCGGCGTCAATGGCTACACCTTC. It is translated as CASSLTTGVNGYTF.

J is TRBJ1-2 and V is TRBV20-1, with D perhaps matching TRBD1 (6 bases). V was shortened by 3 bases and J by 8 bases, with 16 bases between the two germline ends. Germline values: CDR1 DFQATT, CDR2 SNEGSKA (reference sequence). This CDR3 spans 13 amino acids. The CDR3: CSAREQGVDGYTF. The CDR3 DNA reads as TGCAGTGCTAGGGAACAGGGTGTTGACGGCTACACCTTC.

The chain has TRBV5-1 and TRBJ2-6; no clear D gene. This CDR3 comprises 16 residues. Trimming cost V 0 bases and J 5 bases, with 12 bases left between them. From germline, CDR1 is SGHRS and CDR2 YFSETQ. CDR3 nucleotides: TGCGCCAGCAGCTTGGTCGGTGGGGTATGGGCCAACGTCCTGACTTTC. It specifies CASSLVGGVWANVLTF.

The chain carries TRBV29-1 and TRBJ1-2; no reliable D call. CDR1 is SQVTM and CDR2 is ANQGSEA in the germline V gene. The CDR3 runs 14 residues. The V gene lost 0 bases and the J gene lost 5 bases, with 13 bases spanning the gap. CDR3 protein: CSVEDPGREYGYTF. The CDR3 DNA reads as TGCAGCGTTGAAGATCCGGGCAGAGAATATGGCTACACCTTC.

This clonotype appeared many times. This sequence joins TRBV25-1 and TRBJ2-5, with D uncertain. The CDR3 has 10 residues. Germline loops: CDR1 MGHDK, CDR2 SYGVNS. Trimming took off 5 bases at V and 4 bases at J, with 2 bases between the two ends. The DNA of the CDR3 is TGTGCCAGCAGTCGAGAGACCCAGTACTTC. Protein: CASSRETQYF.

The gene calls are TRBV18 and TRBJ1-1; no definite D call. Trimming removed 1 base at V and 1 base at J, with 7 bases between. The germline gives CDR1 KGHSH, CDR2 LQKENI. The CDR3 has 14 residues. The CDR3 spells CASSPQAGNTEAFF. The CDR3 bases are TGTGCCAGCTCACCACAAGCGGGGAACACTGAAGCTTTCTTT.

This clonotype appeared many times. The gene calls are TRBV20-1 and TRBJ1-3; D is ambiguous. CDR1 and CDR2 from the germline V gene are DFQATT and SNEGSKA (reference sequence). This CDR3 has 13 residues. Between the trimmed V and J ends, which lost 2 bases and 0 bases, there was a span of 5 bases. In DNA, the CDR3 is TGCAGTGCTAGACAGGTCTCTGGAAACACCATATATTTT. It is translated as CSARQVSGNTIYF.

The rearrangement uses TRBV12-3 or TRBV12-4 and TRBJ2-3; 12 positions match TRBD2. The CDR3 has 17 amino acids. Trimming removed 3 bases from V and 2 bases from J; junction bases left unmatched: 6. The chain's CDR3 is CASSFFGTSGFTDTQYF. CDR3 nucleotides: TGTGCCAGCAGTTTCTTCGGGACTAGCGGGTTCACAGATACGCAGTATTTT.

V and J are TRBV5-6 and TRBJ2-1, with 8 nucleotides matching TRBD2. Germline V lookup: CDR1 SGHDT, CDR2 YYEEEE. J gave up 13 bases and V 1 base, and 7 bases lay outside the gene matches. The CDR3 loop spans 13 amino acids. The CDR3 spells CASSLWREASQFF. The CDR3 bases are TGTGCCAGCAGCTTGTGGCGGGAGGCCTCTCAGTTCTTC.

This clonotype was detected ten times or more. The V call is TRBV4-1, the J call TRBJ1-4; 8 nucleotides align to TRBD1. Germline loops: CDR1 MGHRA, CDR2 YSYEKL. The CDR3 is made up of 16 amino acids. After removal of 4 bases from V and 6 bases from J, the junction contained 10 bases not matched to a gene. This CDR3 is CASSLQGAGGHEKLFF. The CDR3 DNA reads TGCGCCAGCAGCCTCCAGGGGGCAGGGGGCCATGAAAAACTGTTTTTT.

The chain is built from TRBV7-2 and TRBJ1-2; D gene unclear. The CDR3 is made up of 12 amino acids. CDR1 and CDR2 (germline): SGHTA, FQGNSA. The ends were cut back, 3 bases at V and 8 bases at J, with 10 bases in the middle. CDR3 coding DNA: TGTGCCAGCAGCTTTACCCTTCGGGGCTACACCTTC. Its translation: CASSFTLRGYTF.

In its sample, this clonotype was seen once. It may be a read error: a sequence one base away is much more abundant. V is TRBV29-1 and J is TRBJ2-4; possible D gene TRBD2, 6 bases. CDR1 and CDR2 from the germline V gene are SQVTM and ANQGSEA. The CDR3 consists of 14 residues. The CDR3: CSVEVADLKNMQYF. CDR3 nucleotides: TGCAGCGTTGAAGTAGCGGATTTGAAAAACATGCAGTACTTC. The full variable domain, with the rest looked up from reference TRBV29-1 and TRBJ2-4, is SAVISQKPSRDICQRGTSLTIQCQVDSQVTMMFWYRQQPGQSLTLIATANQGSEATYESGFVIDKFPISRPNLTFSTLTVSNMSPEDSSIYLCSVEVADLKNMQYFGAGTRLSVL.

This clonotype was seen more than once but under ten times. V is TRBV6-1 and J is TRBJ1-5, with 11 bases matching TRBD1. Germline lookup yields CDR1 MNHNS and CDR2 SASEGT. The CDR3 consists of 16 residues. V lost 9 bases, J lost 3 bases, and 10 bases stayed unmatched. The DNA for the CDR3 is TGTGCCAGTGGACAGGGGGCTGGGAGGGCCAATCAGCCCCAGCATTTT. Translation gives CASGQGAGRANQPQHF.

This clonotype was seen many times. This chain's CDR3 is CASSNWSREKLFF. The CDR3 region has the DNA TGTGCCAGCAGTAATTGGAGCCGTGAAAAACTGTTTTTT. The chain employs TRBV6-6 and TRBJ1-4; D is unclear. Deletions cut 5 bases from V and 7 bases from J, with 11 bases between. The length of the CDR3 is 13 residues. The V gene's germline CDR1 is MNHNY and CDR2 SVGAGI (reference sequence).

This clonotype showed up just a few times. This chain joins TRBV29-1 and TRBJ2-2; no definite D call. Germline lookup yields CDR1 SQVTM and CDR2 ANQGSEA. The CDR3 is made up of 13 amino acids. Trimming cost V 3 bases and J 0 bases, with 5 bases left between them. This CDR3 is CSVDPTNTGELFF. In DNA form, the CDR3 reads TGCAGCGTTGACCCTACGAACACCGGGGAGCTGTTTTTT.

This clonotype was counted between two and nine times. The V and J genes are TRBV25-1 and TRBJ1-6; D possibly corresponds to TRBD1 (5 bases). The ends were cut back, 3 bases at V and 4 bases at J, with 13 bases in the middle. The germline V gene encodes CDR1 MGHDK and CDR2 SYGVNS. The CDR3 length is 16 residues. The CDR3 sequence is CASSEEWGTYNSPLHF. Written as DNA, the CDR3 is TGTGCCAGCAGTGAGGAATGGGGGACGTATAATTCACCCCTCCACTTT.

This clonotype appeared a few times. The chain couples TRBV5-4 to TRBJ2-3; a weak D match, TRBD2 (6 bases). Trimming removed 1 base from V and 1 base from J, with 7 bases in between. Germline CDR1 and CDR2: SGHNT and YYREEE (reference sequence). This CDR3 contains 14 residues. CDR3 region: CASSLPSGTDTQYF. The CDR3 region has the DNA TGTGCCAGCAGCTTGCCTAGCGGCACAGATACGCAGTATTTT.

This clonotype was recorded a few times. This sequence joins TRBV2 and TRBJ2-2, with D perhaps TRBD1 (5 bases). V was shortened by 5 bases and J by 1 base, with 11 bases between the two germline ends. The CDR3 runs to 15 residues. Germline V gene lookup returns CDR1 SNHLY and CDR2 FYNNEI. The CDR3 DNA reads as TGTGCCAGCAGTCCTGACAGCTGGAACACCGGGGAGCTGTTTTTT. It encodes CASSPDSWNTGELFF.